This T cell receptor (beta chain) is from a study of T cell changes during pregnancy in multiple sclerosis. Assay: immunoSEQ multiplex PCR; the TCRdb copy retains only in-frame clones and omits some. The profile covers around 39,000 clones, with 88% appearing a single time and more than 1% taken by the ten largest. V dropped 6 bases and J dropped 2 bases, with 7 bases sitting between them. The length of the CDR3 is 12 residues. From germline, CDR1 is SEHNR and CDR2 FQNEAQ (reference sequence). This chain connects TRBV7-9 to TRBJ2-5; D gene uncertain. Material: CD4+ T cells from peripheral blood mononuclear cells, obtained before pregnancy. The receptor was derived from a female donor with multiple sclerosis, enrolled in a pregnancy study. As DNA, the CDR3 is TGTGCCAGCAGGAGTAGACAAGAGACCCAGTACTTC. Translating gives CASRSRQETQYF.